The 30 T cell receptor beta chains presented below share a single source sample, sequenced in a study of CD8 T cells in ankylosing spondylitis. Each CDR3 protein gets one entry after TCRdb re-called the 5' RACE reads with MiXCR. The sample has about 210,000 distinct CDR3 sequences; 6% to 8% are singletons. Their antigens remain unidentified. General observations from the study: Characteristic of ankylosing spondylitis blood, it appeared, was a TCR beta motif comprising 7 to 9 highly homologous variants.

Sequences were obtained from blood, either unsorted or a sorted T cell fraction (not recorded which). The receptor source for this set is a male donor with ankylosing spondylitis.

In this sample, this clonotype turned up many times. The V gene is TRBV7-9, the J gene TRBJ2-7, with a tentative D call TRBD2 (5 bases). The CDR3 runs 17 residues. V lost 0 bases and J 5 bases, leaving 20 bases between the germline ends. Per the germline V gene, CDR1 is SEHNR and CDR2 is FQNEAQ (reference sequence). CDR3 protein: CASSLAQGSLRSHEQYF. The CDR3 DNA follows: TGTGCCAGCAGCTTAGCGCAAGGGAGCCTGCGATCCCACGAGCAGTACTTC.

Many counts were recorded for this clonotype. V gene TRBV3-1 combines with J gene TRBJ2-7, with TRBD2 identical over 16 bases. The germline V gene encodes CDR1 LGHDT and CDR2 YNNKEL (reference sequence). J lost 2 bases, V lost 4 bases, and 8 bases had no gene match. The CDR3 consists of 18 residues. This chain's CDR3 is CASSPGLAGGLSPYEQYF. The DNA of the CDR3 is TGTGCCAGCAGCCCGGGACTAGCGGGAGGGCTAAGTCCCTACGAGCAGTACTTC.

At least ten counts were recorded for this clonotype. This chain connects TRBV29-1 to TRBJ2-3, with D tentatively TRBD1 or TRBD2 (7 bases each). Looked up from germline, CDR1 is SQVTM and CDR2 is ANQGSEA. V was shortened by 2 bases and J by 4 bases, with 16 bases between the two germline ends. The CDR3 contains 15 residues. The CDR3 protein is CSVEQGGWRSDTQYF. The DNA for the CDR3 is TGCAGCGTTGAACAGGGGGGGTGGCGGTCAGATACGCAGTATTTT.

This clonotype was seen at least ten times. CDR3 loop: CASSNLLATYYNEQFF. CDR3 DNA sequence: TGTGCCAGCAGTAATCTACTAGCGACCTACTACAATGAGCAGTTCTTC. V gene TRBV27 combines with J gene TRBJ2-1; 7 nucleotides agree with TRBD2. Looked up from germline, CDR1 is MNHEY and CDR2 is SMNVEV (reference sequence). The CDR3 runs 16 residues. V was clipped by 5 bases and J by 3 bases; unmatched bases: 10.

This clonotype was picked up many times. V is TRBV20-1 and J is TRBJ2-1; TRBD2 aligns across 9 bases. V shed 3 bases, J shed 6 bases, and the junction held 9 bases outside the gene matches. In germline, CDR1 is DFQATT, CDR2 SNEGSKA (reference sequence). The CDR3 covers 15 residues. CDR3 DNA: TGCAGTGCTAGGACCAGCGGGGGGCCAGTCAATGAGCAGTTCTTC. Translation: CSARTSGGPVNEQFF.

This clonotype has ten or more counts. The J gene is TRBJ2-3, the V gene TRBV24-1; D possibly matches TRBD1 or TRBD2 (5 bases each). This CDR3 region has 15 residues. Trimming removed 5 bases at V and 6 bases at J, with 17 bases between. Germline V CDR1 and CDR2: KGHDR, SFDVKD. The CDR3 loop is CATSGAPGPRDTQYF. CDR3 bases: TGTGCCACCAGTGGTGCGCCGGGGCCGCGGGATACGCAGTATTTT.

Concerning this clonotype: The junction shows a germline mismatch at one end, possibly a read error. The chain is built from TRBV18 and TRBJ1-1, with D perhaps matching TRBD1 (5 bases). The CDR3 sequence is 14 residues long. Germline CDR1 is KGHSH and CDR2 is LQKENI. The CDR3 DNA follows: TGTGCCAGCTCGCCACGACGGGGGAGCAGAGAAGCTTTCTTT. It encodes CASSPRRGSREAFF.

This clonotype was seen only a few times. The rearrangement joins TRBV6-5 to TRBJ1-3, with D possibly TRBD1 on 5 matching bases. Germline V CDR1 and CDR2: MNHEY, SVGAGI. Trimming left V 4 bases short and J 2 bases short, with 9 bases between. The CDR3 has 14 residues. Here the CDR3 DNA reads TGTGCCAGCAGTTCTCAGGGAGCTGGAAACACCATATATTTT. Its translation is CASSSQGAGNTIYF.

At least ten counts were recorded for this clonotype. This chain joins TRBV11-2 and TRBJ2-1; D uncertain. V dropped 5 bases and J dropped 5 bases, with 10 bases sitting between them. CDR1 is SGHAT and CDR2 is FQNNGV in the germline V gene. The CDR3 is 13 residues long. The CDR3 here is CASSPILHNEQFF. The DNA for the CDR3 is TGTGCCAGCAGCCCCATCCTACACAATGAGCAGTTCTTC. Looking up the rest from reference TRBV11-2 and TRBJ2-1 gives the full variable domain: EAGVAQSPRYKIIEKRQSVAFWCNPISGHATLYWYQQILGQGPKLLIQFQNNGVVDDSQLPKDRFSAERLKGVDSTLKIQPAKLEDSAVYLCASSPILHNEQFFGPGTRLTVL.

The table lists this clonotype with many counts. The chain employs TRBV9 and TRBJ1-3; D might be TRBD1 (6 bases). Trimming took off 2 bases at V and 0 bases at J, with 15 bases between the two ends. This CDR3 region has 17 residues. Germline V gene lookup returns CDR1 SGDLS and CDR2 YYNGEE. The CDR3 protein is CASSVRDTYSSGNTIYF. The CDR3, as DNA: TGTGCCAGCAGCGTCCGGGACACTTATAGCTCTGGAAACACCATATATTTT.

This clonotype occurred a few times. The chain recombines TRBV29-1 with TRBJ2-1, with 7 bases aligning to TRBD1. From germline, CDR1 is SQVTM and CDR2 ANQGSEA. Trimming cost V 6 bases and J 0 bases; bases outside gene matches: 8. CDR3 size: 15 residues. In nucleotides, the CDR3 is TGCAGCGTGGTGCCGGGACAGCACTCCTACAATGAGCAGTTCTTC. Protein product: CSVVPGQHSYNEQFF.

A few counts support this clonotype. J is TRBJ2-1 and V is TRBV9, with D perhaps TRBD2 (6 bases). Germline V gene sequence: CDR1 SGDLS, CDR2 YYNGEE. The CDR3 length is 15 residues. The V gene lost 1 base and the J gene lost 4 bases, with 12 bases spanning the gap. The DNA for the CDR3 is TGTGCCAGCAGCGTACGGGGGAGCCTTTACAATGAGCAGTTCTTC. Amino acids: CASSVRGSLYNEQFF.

This clonotype was detected a few times. V is TRBV2 and J is TRBJ1-2; 7 nucleotides agree with TRBD1. CDR1 is SNHLY, CDR2 FYNNEI, per germline. The CDR3 length is 16 residues. V gave up 6 bases and J gave up 0 bases; unmatched junction bases: 10. In DNA form, the CDR3 reads TGTGCCAGCAGGAACAGGGGTTGGGCTCCTAACTATGGCTACACCTTC. Protein product: CASRNRGWAPNYGYTF.

This clonotype was counted ten times or more. The J gene is TRBJ2-5, the V gene TRBV7-6, with no clear D. V was cut by 1 base and J by 3 bases, with 9 bases left in between. The germline gives CDR1 SGHVS, CDR2 FNYEAQ. This CDR3 contains 14 residues. The CDR3 region has the DNA TGTGCCAGCAGCTTAGTAGACACTAAAGAGACCCAGTACTTC. Translated, it gives CASSLVDTKETQYF.

This clonotype was observed a handful of times. The rearrangement joins TRBV7-9 to TRBJ2-4; maybe TRBD1 (6 bases). CDR3 length: 16 residues. Trimming removed 3 bases at V and 5 bases at J, with 17 bases between. Germline CDR1 SEHNR, CDR2 FQNEAQ (reference sequence). For the CDR3, the DNA is TGTGCCAGCAGCTTGGACCTGGGACAAGAAGAAAACATTCAGTACTTC. It yields the protein CASSLDLGQEENIQYF.

The gene calls are TRBV9 and TRBJ2-1; 13 bases align to TRBD2. The CDR3 has 15 residues. After removal of 2 bases from V and 8 bases from J, the junction contained 4 bases not matched to a gene. CDR1 is SGDLS, CDR2 YYNGEE, per germline. Written as DNA, the CDR3 is TGTGCCAGCAGCGTCACTAGCGGGGGGGCCTATGAGCAGTTCTTC. Translating it yields CASSVTSGGAYEQFF. Filled out from reference TRBV9 and TRBJ2-1, the complete variable domain reads DSGVTQTPKHLITATGQRVTLRCSPRSGDLSVYWYQQSLDQGLQFLIQYYNGEERAKGNILERFSAQQFPDLHSELNLSSLELGDSALYFCASSVTSGGAYEQFFGPGTRLTVL.

This clonotype was picked up many times. V and J are TRBV4-3 and TRBJ2-5, with TRBD1 identical over 7 bases. Germline V lookup: CDR1 LGHNA, CDR2 YSLEER. This CDR3 contains 15 residues. Trimming at V came to 5 bases and at J to 2 bases, leaving 8 bases not matched to a gene. The CDR3 coding sequence is TGCGCCAGCAGCAGAATCCGGGACAGTCAAGAGACCCAGTACTTC. It specifies CASSRIRDSQETQYF.

This clonotype appeared many times. The genes are TRBV6-2 or TRBV6-3 and TRBJ2-1, with D uncertain. V was pared by 5 bases and J by 7 bases, with 12 bases between. CDR3 length: 13 amino acids. CDR1 and CDR2 from the germline V gene are MNHEY and SVGEGT. The CDR3 loop reads CASSHHGQNEQFF. The CDR3 region has the DNA TGTGCCAGCAGTCACCACGGGCAGAATGAGCAGTTCTTC.

This chain links TRBV29-1 with TRBJ1-1, with D hard to call. V lost 5 bases to trimming and J lost 3 bases, with 10 bases between them. Germline CDR1 reads SQVTM; CDR2 reads ANQGSEA. The CDR3 loop spans 12 amino acids. This chain's CDR3 is CSVLGRYTEAFF. The CDR3 DNA reads TGCAGCGTTCTTGGACGGTACACTGAAGCTTTCTTT.

This clonotype was seen ten or more times. The chain couples TRBV3-1 to TRBJ1-5; no clear D gene. The CDR3 runs 15 residues. V lost 0 bases, J lost 9 bases, and 15 bases lay in between. Germline CDR1 is LGHDT and CDR2 is YNNKEL (reference sequence). In DNA, the CDR3 is TGTGCCAGCAGCCAAGATTTGGGCCCCCGGGGGCCCCAGCATTTT. Its translation: CASSQDLGPRGPQHF.

This clonotype has ten or more counts. The chain couples TRBV5-1 to TRBJ1-4; 8 positions match TRBD1. The CDR3 contains 11 residues. Germline CDR1 reads SGHRS; CDR2 reads YFSETQ. Trimming cost V 4 bases and J 14 bases; bases outside gene matches: 4. The CDR3 reads CASSGTGTLFF. The CDR3 DNA sequence: TGCGCCAGCAGCGGGACAGGCACCCTGTTTTTT. Variable domain in full (rest from reference TRBV5-1 and TRBJ1-4): KAGVTQTPRYLIKTRGQQVTLSCSPISGHRSVSWYQQTPGQGLQFLFEYFSETQRNKGNFPGRFSGRQFSNSRSEMNVSTLELGDSALYLCASSGTGTLFFGSGTQLSVL.

This clonotype was observed many times. J is TRBJ2-3 and V is TRBV15; no firm D call. The length of the CDR3 is 15 residues. Looked up from germline, CDR1 is LNHNV and CDR2 is YYDKDF (reference sequence). V was trimmed by 0 bases and J by 2 bases, leaving 9 bases between them. The CDR3 loop is CATSRDPQYTDTQYF. The CDR3 region has the DNA TGTGCCACCAGCAGAGATCCCCAATACACAGATACGCAGTATTTT.

This clonotype was observed at least ten times. The chain recombines TRBV20-1 with TRBJ2-5; 10 bases match TRBD1. CDR3 length: 17 residues. Trimming took 2 bases from V and 2 from J; bases not matched to a gene: 11. Per germline, CDR1 DFQATT and CDR2 SNEGSKA (reference sequence). The DNA of the CDR3 is TGCAGTGCTAGACGGTTAAAGGGACAGGGGACGCAAGAGACCCAGTACTTC. Translating it yields CSARRLKGQGTQETQYF.

The rearrangement uses TRBV19 and TRBJ2-7, with 10 bases that match TRBD1. The CDR3 consists of 15 residues. The germline CDR1 and CDR2 sequences are LNHDA and SQIVND (reference sequence). Unmatched junction bases numbered 6, after V lost 3 bases and J lost 4 bases. The CDR3 sequence: CASSMEGQGGYEQYF. The CDR3 DNA reads TGTGCCAGTAGTATGGAAGGACAGGGGGGATACGAGCAGTACTTC.

This clonotype was recorded a few times. V is TRBV7-8 and J is TRBJ2-1; D may be TRBD1 (5 bases). The CDR3 runs to 13 residues. Looked up from germline, CDR1 is SGHVS and CDR2 is FQNEAQ. The ends were cut back, 0 bases at V and 9 bases at J, with 9 bases in the middle. The DNA of the CDR3 is TGTGCCAGCAGCTTAGCACGCAGGGCTGAGCAGTTCTTC. Its protein product is CASSLARRAEQFF. Filled out from reference TRBV7-8 and TRBJ2-1, the complete variable domain reads GAGVSQSPRYKVAKRGQDVALRCDPISGHVSLFWYQQALGQGPEFLTYFQNEAQLDKSGLPSDRFFAERPEGSVSTLKIQRTQQEDSAVYLCASSLARRAEQFFGPGTRLTVL.

The rearrangement uses TRBV6-5 and TRBJ2-7; D possibly corresponds to TRBD2 (5 bases). The CDR3 contains 14 residues. In germline, CDR1 is MNHEY, CDR2 SVGAGI. Trimming cost V 0 bases and J 5 bases, with 11 bases left between them. Here the CDR3 DNA reads TGTGCCAGCAGTTACTCAGAGGGAGTGAACGAGCAGTACTTC. Translating it yields CASSYSEGVNEQYF.

Many counts were recorded for this clonotype. V usage is TRBV20-1 and J usage is TRBJ1-5, with TRBD1 as a possible D gene (5 bases). V shed 3 bases and J shed 6 bases, with 12 bases lying between them. Looked up from germline, CDR1 is DFQATT and CDR2 is SNEGSKA (reference sequence). This CDR3 is 13 amino acids long. CDR3 in amino acids: CSARGGGTQPQHF. DNA for the CDR3: TGCAGTGCTAGGGGCGGAGGGACTCAGCCCCAGCATTTT.

This clonotype has ten or more counts. The chain is built from TRBV12-3 or TRBV12-4 and TRBJ2-1; TRBD2 is a possible D gene (5 bases). The CDR3 has 12 amino acids. Trimming removed 6 bases at V and 9 bases at J, with 12 bases between. The CDR3 DNA follows: TGTGCCAGCAGCACTGGAGGACCTGAGCAGTTCTTC. Amino acid sequence: CASSTGGPEQFF.

The table lists this clonotype with many counts. CDR3: CASSPNGQPQHF. CDR3 coding DNA: TGTGCCAGCAGCCCTAACGGTCAGCCCCAGCATTTT. The rearrangement uses TRBV7-2 and TRBJ1-5; D ambiguous. CDR3 size: 12 residues. V shed 5 bases and J shed 6 bases, with 8 bases lying between them. Germline V gene data show CDR1 as SGHTA and CDR2 as FQGNSA. The variable domain in full, with the rest retrieved from reference TRBV7-2 and TRBJ1-5, is GAGVSQSPSNKVTEKGKDVELRCDPISGHTALYWYRQSLGQGLEFLIYFQGNSAPDKSGLPSDRFSAERTGGSVSTLTIQRTQQEDSAVYLCASSPNGQPQHFGDGTRLSIL.

The chain recombines TRBV20-1 with TRBJ2-1, with D unclear. The CDR3 is made up of 16 amino acids. Germline V gives CDR1 DFQATT, CDR2 SNEGSKA (reference sequence). V dropped 4 bases and J dropped 4 bases, with 20 bases sitting between them. The CDR3: CSAILTGSISYNEQFF. CDR3 nucleotides: TGCAGTGCTATTCTCACGGGTAGCATTTCGTACAATGAGCAGTTCTTC.